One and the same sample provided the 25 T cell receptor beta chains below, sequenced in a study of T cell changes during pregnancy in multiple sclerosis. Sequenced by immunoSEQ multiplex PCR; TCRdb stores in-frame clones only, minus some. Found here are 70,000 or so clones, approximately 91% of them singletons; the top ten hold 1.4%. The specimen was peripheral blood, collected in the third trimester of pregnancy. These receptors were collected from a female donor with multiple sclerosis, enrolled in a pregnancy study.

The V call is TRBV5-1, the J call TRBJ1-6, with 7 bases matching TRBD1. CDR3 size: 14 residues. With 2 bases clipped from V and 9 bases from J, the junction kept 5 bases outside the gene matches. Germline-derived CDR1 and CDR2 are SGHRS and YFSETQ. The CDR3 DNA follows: TGCGCCAGCAGCTTAGGGGGCGCGGGTTCACCCCTCCACTTT. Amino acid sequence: CASSLGGAGSPLHF.

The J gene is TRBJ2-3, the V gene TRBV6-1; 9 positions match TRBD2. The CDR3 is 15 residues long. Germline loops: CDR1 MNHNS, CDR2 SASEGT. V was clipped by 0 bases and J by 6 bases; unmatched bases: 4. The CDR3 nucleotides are TGTGCCAGCAGTGAAGCGGCGGGGGGGGCCGATACGCAGTATTTT. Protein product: CASSEAAGGADTQYF.

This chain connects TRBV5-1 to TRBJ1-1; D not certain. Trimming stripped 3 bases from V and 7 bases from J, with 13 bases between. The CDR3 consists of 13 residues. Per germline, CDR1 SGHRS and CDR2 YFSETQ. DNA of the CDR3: TGCGCCAGCAGCTACTGGGAGCGTTATGAAGCTTTCTTT. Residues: CASSYWERYEAFF.

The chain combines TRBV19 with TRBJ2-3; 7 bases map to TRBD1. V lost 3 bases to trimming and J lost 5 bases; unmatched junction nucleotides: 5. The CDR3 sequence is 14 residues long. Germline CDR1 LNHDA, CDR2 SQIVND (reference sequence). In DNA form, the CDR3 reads TGTGCCAGTAGTATCGGACGGACAGGAGATACGCAGTATTTT. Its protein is CASSIGRTGDTQYF.

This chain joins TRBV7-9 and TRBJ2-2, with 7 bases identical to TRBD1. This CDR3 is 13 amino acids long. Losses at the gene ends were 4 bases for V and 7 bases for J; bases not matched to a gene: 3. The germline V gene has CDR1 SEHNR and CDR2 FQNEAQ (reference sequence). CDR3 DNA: TGTGCCAGCAGCTGGGGACAGCTCGGGGAGCTGTTTTTT. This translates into CASSWGQLGELFF.

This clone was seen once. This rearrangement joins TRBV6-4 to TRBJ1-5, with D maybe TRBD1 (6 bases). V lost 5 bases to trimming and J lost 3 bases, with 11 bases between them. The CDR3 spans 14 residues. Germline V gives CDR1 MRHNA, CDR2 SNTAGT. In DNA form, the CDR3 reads TGTGCCAGCAGTTACAGGGAGTTCAATCAGCCCCAGCATTTT. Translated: CASSYREFNQPQHF.

The CDR3 loop is CASSVGAHNEQFF. In DNA form, the CDR3 reads TGTGCCAGCAGCGTGGGGGCGCACAATGAGCAGTTCTTC. This chain links TRBV7-6 with TRBJ2-1; the D gene is possibly TRBD1 (6 bases). The CDR3 runs 13 residues. The V gene lost 5 bases and the J gene lost 5 bases, with 10 bases spanning the gap. Germline CDR1 is SGHVS and CDR2 is FNYEAQ.

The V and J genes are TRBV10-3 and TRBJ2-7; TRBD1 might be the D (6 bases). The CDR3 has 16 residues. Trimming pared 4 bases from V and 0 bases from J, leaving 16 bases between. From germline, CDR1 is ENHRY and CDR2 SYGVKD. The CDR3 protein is CAISGPQTGSSYEQYF. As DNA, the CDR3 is TGTGCCATCAGTGGGCCTCAGACAGGTAGCTCCTACGAGCAGTACTTC.

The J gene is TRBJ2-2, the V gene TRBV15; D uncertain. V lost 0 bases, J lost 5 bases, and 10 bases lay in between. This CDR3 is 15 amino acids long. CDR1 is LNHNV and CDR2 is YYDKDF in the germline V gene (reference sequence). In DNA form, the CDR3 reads TGTGCCACCAGCAGAGATCGTGGCAGGACCGGGGAGCTGTTTTTT. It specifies CATSRDRGRTGELFF.

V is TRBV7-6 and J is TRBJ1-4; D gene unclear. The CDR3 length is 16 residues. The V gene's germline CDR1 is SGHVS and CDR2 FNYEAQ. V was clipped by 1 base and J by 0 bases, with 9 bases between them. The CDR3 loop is CASSLGTGATNEKLFF. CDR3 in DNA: TGTGCCAGCAGCTTAGGAACCGGGGCAACTAATGAAAAACTGTTTTTT.

In nucleotides, the CDR3 is TGTGCCAGCAGTGAATCTGCCTACAGGGTTAATCAGCCCCAGCATTTT. Protein product: CASSESAYRVNQPQHF. V and J are TRBV6-1 and TRBJ1-5; D might be TRBD1 (6 bases). This CDR3 has 16 residues. Deletions cut 2 bases from V and 4 bases from J, with 15 bases between. Germline CDR1 reads MNHNS; CDR2 reads SASEGT.

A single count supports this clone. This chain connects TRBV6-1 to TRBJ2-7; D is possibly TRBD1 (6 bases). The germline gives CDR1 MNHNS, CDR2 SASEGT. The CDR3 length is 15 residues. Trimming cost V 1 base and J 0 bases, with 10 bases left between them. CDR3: CASSEGETGSYEQYF. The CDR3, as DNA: TGTGCCAGCAGTGAAGGGGAGACAGGCTCCTACGAGCAGTACTTC.

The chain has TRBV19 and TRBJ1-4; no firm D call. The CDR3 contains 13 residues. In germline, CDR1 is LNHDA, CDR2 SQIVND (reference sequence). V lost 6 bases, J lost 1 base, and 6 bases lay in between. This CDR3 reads CASRRGTNEKLFF. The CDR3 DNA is TGTGCCAGTAGACGGGGAACTAATGAAAAACTGTTTTTT.

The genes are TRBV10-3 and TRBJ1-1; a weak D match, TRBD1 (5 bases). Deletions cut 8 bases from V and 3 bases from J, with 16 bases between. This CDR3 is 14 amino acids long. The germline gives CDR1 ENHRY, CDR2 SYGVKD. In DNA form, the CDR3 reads TGTGCCATCGTTAAAAGCAGGGAGGACACTGAAGCTTTCTTT. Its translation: CAIVKSREDTEAFF.

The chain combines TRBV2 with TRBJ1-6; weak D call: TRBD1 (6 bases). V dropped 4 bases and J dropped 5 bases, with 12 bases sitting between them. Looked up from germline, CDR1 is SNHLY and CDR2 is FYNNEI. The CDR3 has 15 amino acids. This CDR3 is CASSVIGQNNSPLHF. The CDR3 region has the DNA TGTGCCAGCAGTGTTATTGGACAGAATAATTCACCCCTCCACTTT. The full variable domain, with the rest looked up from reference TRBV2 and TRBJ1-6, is EPEVTQTPSHQVTQMGQEVILRCVPISNHLYFYWYRQILGQKVEFLVSFYNNEISEKSEIFDDQFSVERPDGSNFTLKIRSTKLEDSAMYFCASSVIGQNNSPLHFGNGTRLTVT.

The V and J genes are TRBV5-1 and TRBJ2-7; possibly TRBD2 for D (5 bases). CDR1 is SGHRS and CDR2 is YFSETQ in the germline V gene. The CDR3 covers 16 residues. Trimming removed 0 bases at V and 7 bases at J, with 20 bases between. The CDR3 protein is CASSLDGSPGFGEQYF. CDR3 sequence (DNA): TGCGCCAGCAGCTTGGACGGGTCACCGGGGTTTGGGGAGCAGTACTTC.

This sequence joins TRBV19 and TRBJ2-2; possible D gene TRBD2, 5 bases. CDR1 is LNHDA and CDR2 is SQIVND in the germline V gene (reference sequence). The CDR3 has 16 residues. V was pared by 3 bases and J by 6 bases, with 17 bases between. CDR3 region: CASSIGGRLFAGELFF. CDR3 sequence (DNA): TGTGCCAGTAGTATTGGAGGCAGACTTTTCGCCGGGGAGCTGTTTTTT.

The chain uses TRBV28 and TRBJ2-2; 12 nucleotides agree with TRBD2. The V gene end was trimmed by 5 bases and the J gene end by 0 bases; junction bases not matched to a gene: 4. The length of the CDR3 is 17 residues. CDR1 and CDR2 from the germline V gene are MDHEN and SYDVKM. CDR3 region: CASSPTSGGTNTGELFF. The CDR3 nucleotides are TGTGCCAGCAGTCCGACTAGCGGGGGAACGAACACCGGGGAGCTGTTTTTT.

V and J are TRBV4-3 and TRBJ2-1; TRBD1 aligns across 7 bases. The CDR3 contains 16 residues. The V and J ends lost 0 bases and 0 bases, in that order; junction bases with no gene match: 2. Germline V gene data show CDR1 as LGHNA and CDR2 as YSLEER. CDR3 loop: CASSQDPGGSYNEQFF. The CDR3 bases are TGCGCCAGCAGCCAAGATCCAGGGGGCTCCTACAATGAGCAGTTCTTC.

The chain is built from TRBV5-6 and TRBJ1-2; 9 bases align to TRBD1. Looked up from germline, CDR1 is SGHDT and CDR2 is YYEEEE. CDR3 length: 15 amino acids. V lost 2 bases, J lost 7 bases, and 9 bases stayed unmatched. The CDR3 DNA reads TGTGCCAGCAGCTTAACAGGGGGCATGTTTGCTGGCTACACCTTC. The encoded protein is CASSLTGGMFAGYTF.

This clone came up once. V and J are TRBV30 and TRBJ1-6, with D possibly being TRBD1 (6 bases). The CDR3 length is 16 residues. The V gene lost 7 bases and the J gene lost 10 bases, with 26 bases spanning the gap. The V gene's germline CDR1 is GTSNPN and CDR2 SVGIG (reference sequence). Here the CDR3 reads CASWSVLTGSRSPLHF. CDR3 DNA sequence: TGTGCCTCATGGAGTGTGCTGACAGGCTCAAGGTCACCCCTCCACTTT. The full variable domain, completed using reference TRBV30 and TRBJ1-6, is SQTIHQWPATLVQPVGSPLSLECTVEGTSNPNLYWYRQAAGRGLQLLFYSVGIGQISSEVPQNLSASRPQDRQFILSSKKLLLSDSGFYLCASWSVLTGSRSPLHFGNGTRLTVT.

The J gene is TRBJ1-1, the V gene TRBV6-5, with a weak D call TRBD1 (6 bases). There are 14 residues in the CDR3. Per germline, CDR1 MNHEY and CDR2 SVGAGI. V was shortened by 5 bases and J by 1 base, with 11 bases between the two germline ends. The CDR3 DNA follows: TGTGCCAGCAGTCTTCTCAGGGGGAACACTGAAGCTTTCTTT. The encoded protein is CASSLLRGNTEAFF.

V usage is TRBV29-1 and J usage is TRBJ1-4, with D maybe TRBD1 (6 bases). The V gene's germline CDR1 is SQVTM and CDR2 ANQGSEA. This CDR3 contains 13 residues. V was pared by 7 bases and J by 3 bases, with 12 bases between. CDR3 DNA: TGCAGCGCCGGGAGGGGGGCTAATGAAAAACTGTTTTTT. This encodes CSAGRGANEKLFF.

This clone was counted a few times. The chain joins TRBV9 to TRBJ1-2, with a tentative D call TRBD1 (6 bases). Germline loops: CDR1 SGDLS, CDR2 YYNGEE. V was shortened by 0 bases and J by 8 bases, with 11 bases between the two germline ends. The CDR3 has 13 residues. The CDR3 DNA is TGTGCCAGCAGCGTAGAACAGGGTGACGGCTACACCTTC. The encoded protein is CASSVEQGDGYTF.

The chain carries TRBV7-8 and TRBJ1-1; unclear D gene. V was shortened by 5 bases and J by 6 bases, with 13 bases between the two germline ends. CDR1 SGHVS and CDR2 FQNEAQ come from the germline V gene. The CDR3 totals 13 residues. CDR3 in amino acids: CASSPPRGAEAFF. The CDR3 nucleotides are TGTGCCAGCAGCCCCCCCCGAGGAGCTGAAGCTTTCTTT.